The 5 T cell receptor beta chains below come from one sample, sequenced in a study of response to subunit inactivated influenza vaccine. TCRdb processed the RT-PCR reads anew with MiXCR; each CDR3 protein has one entry. The sample yields 700,000 to 900,000 distinct CDR3 sequences, less than 25% seen once. Sample: PBMCs from blood, taken more than 4 days after vaccination. Receptors originate from a man between 45 and 60 years old who received an inactivated influenza vaccine.

The gene calls are TRBV20-1 and TRBJ2-2; 12 nucleotides match TRBD2. CDR1 is DFQATT and CDR2 is SNEGSKA in the germline V gene (reference sequence). The CDR3 length is 16 residues. V shed 2 bases and J 5 bases; nucleotides not matched to a gene: 6. The CDR3: CSARQPTSGRTGELFF. In DNA form, the CDR3 reads TGCAGTGCTAGACAGCCGACTAGCGGGAGAACCGGGGAGCTGTTTTTT.

V usage is TRBV5-6 and J usage is TRBJ2-1, with a weak D call TRBD1 (6 bases). Germline-derived CDR1 and CDR2 are SGHDT and YYEEEE. The V gene lost 1 base and the J gene lost 7 bases, with 12 bases spanning the gap. The CDR3 covers 14 residues. The CDR3 sequence is CASSLPQGRNEQFF. The CDR3 nucleotides read TGTGCCAGCAGCTTGCCCCAGGGGCGGAATGAGCAGTTCTTC.

This clonotype occurred many times. The rearrangement uses TRBV6-1 and TRBJ1-1, with D unclear. There are 14 residues in the CDR3. Per the germline V gene, CDR1 is MNHNS and CDR2 is SASEGT. The V gene lost 4 bases and the J gene lost 1 base, with 10 bases spanning the gap. CDR3 amino acids: CASSGMMTNTEAFF. The CDR3 DNA reads as TGTGCCAGCAGTGGAATGATGACGAACACTGAAGCTTTCTTT.

This clonotype came up a few times. V usage is TRBV3-1 and J usage is TRBJ1-6; tentatively, D is TRBD1 (5 bases). The CDR3 loop spans 14 amino acids. Germline CDR1 and CDR2: LGHDT and YNNKEL (reference sequence). V lost 3 bases and J 4 bases, leaving 7 bases between the germline ends. The CDR3 sequence: CASSQGGYNSPLHF. CDR3 DNA sequence: TGTGCCAGCAGCCAGGGGGGGTATAATTCACCCCTCCACTTT.

This clonotype was seen only a few times. The gene calls are TRBV30 and TRBJ1-6; D is uncertain. V was shortened by 1 base and J by 7 bases, with 8 bases between the two germline ends. The CDR3 covers 13 residues. Per germline, CDR1 GTSNPN and CDR2 SVGIG (reference sequence). CDR3 in amino acids: CAWSGQVNSPLHF. CDR3 sequence (DNA): TGTGCCTGGAGTGGCCAGGTCAATTCACCCCTCCACTTT.